These T cell receptor beta chains were read from a single sample in a study of CD8 T cells in ankylosing spondylitis. TCRdb independently ran MiXCR on the 5' RACE reads; one entry per CDR3 protein. The data show about 150,000 distinct CDR3 sequences, approximately 44% seen once. Sequencing was performed on synovial fluid, either unsorted or a sorted T cell fraction (not recorded which). These receptors were collected from a male donor with ankylosing spondylitis. Each CDR3 is given with its conserved first and last residue. Each record gives: D gene, V gene, J gene, clone size, CDR3 DNA, CDR3 protein. The D gene is left open where the match is weak. The size of a clone is reported for some rows only, either as once, few or many, or as a class for expanded clones.

d_gene: NA
v_gene: TRBV5-1
j_gene: TRBJ1-1
abundance: NA
CDR3nt: TGCGCCAGCAGCTTCTGGACACGGAACACTGAAGCTTTCTTT
CDR3aa: CASSFWTRNTEAFF

d_gene: TRBD1
v_gene: TRBV7-6
j_gene: TRBJ2-7
abundance: many
CDR3nt: TGTGCCAGCAGCTCCTGGGACAGAGCCTACGAGCAGTACTTC
CDR3aa: CASSSWDRAYEQYF

d_gene: TRBD2
v_gene: TRBV15
j_gene: TRBJ2-5
abundance: NA
CDR3nt: TGTGCCACCAGCAGAGACCCGCGGGAGCCTTACCAAGAGACCCAGTACTTC
CDR3aa: CATSRDPREPYQETQYF

d_gene: NA
v_gene: TRBV13
j_gene: TRBJ2-1
abundance: NA
CDR3nt: TGTGCCAGCACCTCACCGCCCAGGAATGAGCAGTTCTTC
CDR3aa: CASTSPPRNEQFF

d_gene: TRBD2
v_gene: TRBV4-1
j_gene: TRBJ2-1
abundance: few
CDR3nt: TGCGCCAGCAGCCAAGAGCGACTAGCGGGATTCTACAATGAGCAGTTCTTC
CDR3aa: CASSQERLAGFYNEQFF

d_gene: TRBD1
v_gene: TRBV20-1
j_gene: TRBJ1-1
abundance: few
CDR3nt: TGCAGTGCTAGAGCCGACAGGGGGCACACTGAAGCTTTCTTT
CDR3aa: CSARADRGHTEAFF

d_gene: TRBD1
v_gene: TRBV5-1
j_gene: TRBJ2-1
abundance: many
CDR3nt: TGCGCCAGCAGCTTGGTGACAGGGGGCGATGAGCAGTTCTTC
CDR3aa: CASSLVTGGDEQFF

d_gene: TRBD2
v_gene: TRBV6-2/TRBV6-3
j_gene: TRBJ2-7
abundance: NA
CDR3nt: TGTGCCAGCAGTTACCCCGGGACTAGCGTAACCTACGAGCAGTACTTC
CDR3aa: CASSYPGTSVTYEQYF

d_gene: NA
v_gene: TRBV28
j_gene: TRBJ1-1
abundance: few
CDR3nt: TGTGCCAGCAGTTTAATCGGCAGGTCTGAAGCTTTCTTT
CDR3aa: CASSLIGRSEAFF

d_gene: NA
v_gene: TRBV5-5
j_gene: TRBJ2-7
abundance: NA
CDR3nt: TGTGCCAGCAGCTTGACAGACTACGAGCAGTACTTC
CDR3aa: CASSLTDYEQYF

d_gene: TRBD2
v_gene: TRBV28
j_gene: TRBJ2-7
abundance: few
CDR3nt: TGTGCCAGCAGTCTCCCGAGGGGAGCGGGAGTATCCTACGAGCAGTACTTC
CDR3aa: CASSLPRGAGVSYEQYF

d_gene: NA
v_gene: TRBV12-3/TRBV12-4
j_gene: TRBJ2-7
abundance: NA
CDR3nt: TGTGCCAGCAGTTCGGGGACATACTACGAGCAGTACTTC
CDR3aa: CASSSGTYYEQYF

d_gene: TRBD2
v_gene: TRBV4-1
j_gene: TRBJ2-4
abundance: few
CDR3nt: TGCGCCAGCAGCCAAAGACTAGCGGGAGGGCCGGCCAAAAACATTCAGTACTTC
CDR3aa: CASSQRLAGGPAKNIQYF

d_gene: NA
v_gene: TRBV7-9
j_gene: TRBJ2-7
abundance: many
CDR3nt: TGTGCCAGCAGCTCTTGGACTTTCCCCTACGAGCAGTACTTC
CDR3aa: CASSSWTFPYEQYF

d_gene: NA
v_gene: TRBV4-3
j_gene: TRBJ2-7
abundance: few
CDR3nt: TGCGCCAGCAGCCAAGATAGGGGTTCTCCCTACGAGCAGTACTTC
CDR3aa: CASSQDRGSPYEQYF

d_gene: TRBD1
v_gene: TRBV28
j_gene: TRBJ2-7
abundance: NA
CDR3nt: TGTGCCAGCAGCCGCCCCCCCAGGGGGAGCCACGAGCAGTACTTC
CDR3aa: CASSRPPRGSHEQYF

d_gene: TRBD1
v_gene: TRBV18
j_gene: TRBJ1-6
abundance: NA
CDR3nt: TGTGCCAGCTCACCGGACAGGGGAAATTCACCCCTCCACTTT
CDR3aa: CASSPDRGNSPLHF

d_gene: NA
v_gene: TRBV28
j_gene: TRBJ2-7
abundance: NA
CDR3nt: TGTGCCAGCAGTTTACAGGGGCGGGGGTACGAGCAGTACTTC
CDR3aa: CASSLQGRGYEQYF

d_gene: NA
v_gene: TRBV28
j_gene: TRBJ2-1
abundance: NA
CDR3nt: TGTGCCAGCAGTTTAATGGGGGATTTCCCAAGAGAGCAGTTCTTC
CDR3aa: CASSLMGDFPREQFF

d_gene: TRBD1
v_gene: TRBV4-1
j_gene: TRBJ2-1
abundance: many
CDR3nt: TGCGCCAGCAGCCCGACAGGGGGCGGCTACAATGAGCAGTTCTTC
CDR3aa: CASSPTGGGYNEQFF

d_gene: NA
v_gene: TRBV5-1
j_gene: TRBJ2-1
abundance: NA
CDR3nt: TGCGCCAGCAGCTTGGTAGGGGACACCCGAGGGGGTGAGCAGTTCTTC
CDR3aa: CASSLVGDTRGGEQFF

d_gene: NA
v_gene: TRBV11-1
j_gene: TRBJ2-3
abundance: few
CDR3nt: TGTGCCAGCAGCCGAATCGGGGTAGATACGCAGTATTTT
CDR3aa: CASSRIGVDTQYF

d_gene: NA
v_gene: TRBV28
j_gene: TRBJ2-3
abundance: NA
CDR3nt: TGTGCCAGCAGCCTGGGACCAAACACAGATACGCAGTATTTT
CDR3aa: CASSLGPNTDTQYF

d_gene: NA
v_gene: TRBV5-6
j_gene: TRBJ1-2
abundance: once
CDR3nt: NA
CDR3aa: CASSFLWSNYGYTF

d_gene: TRBD2
v_gene: TRBV20-1
j_gene: TRBJ2-2
abundance: NA
CDR3nt: TGCAGTGCTAGAGATCCCGTGCCCGGGAGGGCCCGGCGGAGCGGGGAGCTGTTTTTT
CDR3aa: CSARDPVPGRARRSGELFF

d_gene: NA
v_gene: TRBV4-1
j_gene: TRBJ2-2
abundance: NA
CDR3nt: TGCGCCAGCAGTGATCCCGCCTTGATCGGGGAGCTGTTTTTT
CDR3aa: CASSDPALIGELFF

d_gene: NA
v_gene: TRBV20-1
j_gene: TRBJ1-2
abundance: NA
CDR3nt: TGCAGTGGAGCGGGGACTTCTAACTATGGCTACACCTTC
CDR3aa: CSGAGTSNYGYTF

d_gene: NA
v_gene: TRBV6-6
j_gene: TRBJ2-7
abundance: NA
CDR3nt: TGTGCCAGCAGGCACCACCACAGCCGCTGGGGCATCTTC
CDR3aa: CASRHHHSRWGIF

d_gene: NA
v_gene: TRBV5-1
j_gene: TRBJ2-2
abundance: NA
CDR3nt: TGCGCCAGCAGCTGGGGTCCGGGGGACTCCCTCACCGGGGAGCTGTTTTTT
CDR3aa: CASSWGPGDSLTGELFF

d_gene: NA
v_gene: TRBV2
j_gene: TRBJ1-5
abundance: NA
CDR3nt: TGTGCCAGCAGTGATAACCTAAATCAGCCCCAGCATTTT
CDR3aa: CASSDNLNQPQHF

d_gene: NA
v_gene: TRBV7-9
j_gene: TRBJ2-4
abundance: NA
CDR3nt: TGTGCCAGCAGCTTAGAAGGGGGGATCAACATTCAGTACTTC
CDR3aa: CASSLEGGINIQYF

d_gene: NA
v_gene: TRBV7-9
j_gene: TRBJ2-5
abundance: NA
CDR3nt: TGTGCCAGCAGCTGGGTGGGGGAGACCCAGTACTTC
CDR3aa: CASSWVGETQYF

d_gene: NA
v_gene: TRBV9
j_gene: TRBJ1-1
abundance: NA
CDR3nt: TGTGCCAGCAGCGTAGGAGCAGGGTACATGAACACTGAAGCTTTCTTT
CDR3aa: CASSVGAGYMNTEAFF

d_gene: NA
v_gene: TRBV2
j_gene: TRBJ2-7
abundance: NA
CDR3nt: TGTGCCAGCAGTGAAGCGCGAACCGAGACCTACGAGCAGTACTTC
CDR3aa: CASSEARTETYEQYF

d_gene: NA
v_gene: TRBV20-1
j_gene: TRBJ2-1
abundance: NA
CDR3nt: TGCAGTGCTAGAGATTCGTCAGCGAGCTCCTACAATGAGCAGTTCTTC
CDR3aa: CSARDSSASSYNEQFF

d_gene: NA
v_gene: TRBV28
j_gene: TRBJ1-5
abundance: NA
CDR3nt: TGTGCCAGCAGTTTACCCACCTATGGTCAGCCCCAGCATTTT
CDR3aa: CASSLPTYGQPQHF

d_gene: TRBD2
v_gene: TRBV28
j_gene: TRBJ2-1
abundance: many
CDR3nt: TGTGCCAGCAGTTTAACCCGGGCTAGCGGGAGGGTACTCTACAATGAGCAGTTCTTC
CDR3aa: CASSLTRASGRVLYNEQFF

d_gene: TRBD1
v_gene: TRBV6-2/TRBV6-3
j_gene: TRBJ2-7
abundance: NA
CDR3nt: TGTGCCAGCAGTTACGCCCGGGACAGCTCCTACGAGCAGTACTTC
CDR3aa: CASSYARDSSYEQYF

d_gene: NA
v_gene: TRBV7-8
j_gene: TRBJ2-1
abundance: once
CDR3nt: TGTGCCAGCAGCTTAGCGTATCTAGCTTCGGATGAGCAGTTCTTC
CDR3aa: CASSLAYLASDEQFF

d_gene: TRBD2
v_gene: TRBV7-6
j_gene: TRBJ2-1
abundance: many
CDR3nt: TGTGCCAGCAGCCCCGTGGTAGCGGGAGGGCCAAGGGAGCAGTTCTTC
CDR3aa: CASSPVVAGGPREQFF

d_gene: NA
v_gene: TRBV4-1
j_gene: TRBJ1-1
abundance: few
CDR3nt: TGCGCCAGCAGCCGACGAGGGATAGAAAACACTGAAGCTTTCTTT
CDR3aa: CASSRRGIENTEAFF

d_gene: NA
v_gene: TRBV6-2/TRBV6-3
j_gene: TRBJ2-2
abundance: NA
CDR3nt: TGTGCCAGCAGTTATCGGGAGACCAACACCGGGGAGCTGTTTTTT
CDR3aa: CASSYRETNTGELFF

d_gene: TRBD2
v_gene: TRBV3-1
j_gene: TRBJ2-3
abundance: NA
CDR3nt: TGTGCCAGCAGCCATTTTGCGGGAGGCACAGATACGCAGTATTTT
CDR3aa: CASSHFAGGTDTQYF

d_gene: NA
v_gene: TRBV7-9
j_gene: TRBJ2-1
abundance: NA
CDR3nt: TGTGCCAGCAGCTTAGACAGTTTCGATGAGCAGTTCTTC
CDR3aa: CASSLDSFDEQFF

d_gene: NA
v_gene: TRBV6-4
j_gene: TRBJ1-1
abundance: few
CDR3nt: TGTGCCAGCAGTCAACAGGACCCTGAAGCTTTCTTT
CDR3aa: CASSQQDPEAFF

d_gene: TRBD2
v_gene: TRBV12-3/TRBV12-4
j_gene: TRBJ2-1
abundance: NA
CDR3nt: TGTGCCAGCAGTTTAGGAGGACTAGCGGGATCCTGGGAGTTCTTC
CDR3aa: CASSLGGLAGSWEFF

d_gene: TRBD1
v_gene: TRBV12-3/TRBV12-4
j_gene: TRBJ2-3
abundance: NA
CDR3nt: TGTGCCAGCAGTTTCAGTTGGGACAGGGGTCCTTCCTTCACAGATACGCAGTATTTT
CDR3aa: CASSFSWDRGPSFTDTQYF

d_gene: NA
v_gene: TRBV7-2
j_gene: TRBJ2-7
abundance: many
CDR3nt: TGTGCCAGCAGCTTAGGTGTCGCTCAAAGTTACGAGCAGTACTTC
CDR3aa: CASSLGVAQSYEQYF

d_gene: NA
v_gene: TRBV5-1
j_gene: TRBJ2-3
abundance: NA
CDR3nt: TGCGCCACCTCAAACCAGGGAGATACGCAGTATTTT
CDR3aa: CATSNQGDTQYF

d_gene: TRBD2
v_gene: TRBV7-2
j_gene: TRBJ2-3
abundance: NA
CDR3nt: TGTGCCAGCAGCTACAGCGGGATTAGCACAGATACGCAGTATTTT
CDR3aa: CASSYSGISTDTQYF